This T cell receptor beta chain comes out of a study of T cell repertoires in cytomegalovirus infection. Study details: Alongside well-studied HLA-B-restricted CMV epitopes, recently identified HLA-C-restricted CMV epitopes were also used. Based on public TCR beta signatures, there were indications of CMV infection and of a matching HLA type. The study, taken as a whole, reports: The ex vivo response showed dominance by HLA-C-restricted CMV-specific TCR beta clonotypes.

This clonotype was counted only a few times. What it binds is not known. Germline lookup yields CDR1 MNHNS and CDR2 SASEGT. The CDR3 has 16 amino acids. Trimming cost V 5 bases and J 0 bases, with 17 bases left between them. TCRdb fed the reads into MiXCR, producing one record per CDR3 protein. The sample includes about 340,000 distinct CDR3 sequences, about 29% of them seen just once. Sequenced material: cultured PBMCs, taken from culture after CMV antigen stimulation. This receptor was taken from a human donor in good health (CMV status not recorded). Some clones in this sample may be carry-over from other donors' samples. The chain employs TRBV6-1 and TRBJ2-7; D is undetermined. For the CDR3, the DNA is TGTGCCAGCAGTTTTAGACCCCCCCCGAGCTCCTACGAGCAGTACTTC. It yields the protein CASSFRPPPSSYEQYF.